The 10 T cell receptor beta chains reported below all come from one sample, sequenced in a study of CD8+ T cells in alopecia areata listed by TCRdb under 2018. The sample's time point label, in plain terms: about 5 months on oral tofacitinib. The treatment or condition tag for this specimen amounts to: oral pan-JAK inhibitor, 5-10 mg twice daily. The library was made by the immunoSEQ multiplex PCR assay. To provide template for TCR sequencing, every sample had RNA extracted and reverse transcribed into cDNA. TCRdb limited this immuneACCESS table to in-frame rearrangements with V and J called. A share of clones is missing; checked studies link under half to unresolved V genes, and the rest is unexplained. For this sample the table gives 150,000 to 200,000 clones, of which approximately 57% were detected only once. The top ten clonotypes cover 14% of the sample. Here the sequenced sample was CD4+ T cells sorted from blood, taken at week 24, from a patient treated with tofacitinib. The receptors derive from a human donor with alopecia areata.

The chain recombines TRBV7-9 with TRBJ1-1; D remains unclear. The V end lost 2 bases, the J end lost 7 bases, and 14 bases lay between the germline ends. The germline CDR1 and CDR2 sequences are SEHNR and FQNEAQ (reference sequence). The CDR3 covers 14 residues. Here the CDR3 DNA reads TGTGCCAGCAGCTTACGGAGTGTGCCAGATGAAGCTTTCTTT. This codes for CASSLRSVPDEAFF. Based on the CDR3 plus reference TRBV7-9 and TRBJ1-1, the full variable domain is DTGVSQNPRHKITKRGQNVTFRCDPISEHNRLYWYRQTLGQGPEFLTYFQNEAQLEKSRLLSDRFSAERPKGSFSTLEIQRTEQGDSAMYLCASSLRSVPDEAFFGQGTRLTVV.

This clone was counted between two and nine times. The J gene is TRBJ1-1, the V gene TRBV27, with 8 positions matching TRBD1. The ends lost 3 bases at V and 1 base at J; junction bases unmatched: 1. This CDR3 spans 14 amino acids. Germline V gives CDR1 MNHEY, CDR2 SMNVEV (reference sequence). This chain's CDR3 is CASSFTGGNTEAFF. In DNA, the CDR3 is TGTGCCAGCAGTTTCACAGGGGGGAACACTGAAGCTTTCTTT.

This chain uses TRBV19 with TRBJ2-7; possibly TRBD1 for D (5 bases). The CDR3 totals 13 residues. The ends were cut back, 6 bases at V and 5 bases at J, with 14 bases in the middle. Looked up from germline, CDR1 is LNHDA and CDR2 is SQIVND (reference sequence). The CDR3 DNA follows: TGTGCCAGTAGAGGACCAGGGCTGGACGAGCAGTACTTC. Translation gives CASRGPGLDEQYF. The whole variable domain, filled in from reference TRBV19 and TRBJ2-7, reads DGGITQSPKYLFRKEGQNVTLSCEQNLNHDAMYWYRQDPGQGLRLIYYSQIVNDFQKGDIAEGYSVSREKKESFPLTVTSAQKNPTAFYLCASRGPGLDEQYFGPGTRLTVT.

Regarding this clone: The junction departs from the called germline gene at one end, perhaps through a read error. CDR3 loop: CASSSGLAGGINEQFF. In DNA, the CDR3 is TGTGCTAGCAGCTCGGGACTAGCGGGGGGAATCAATGAGCAGTTCTTC. V gene TRBV7-7 combines with J gene TRBJ2-1, with 15 bases matching TRBD2. This CDR3 is built from 16 residues. Germline loops: CDR1 SSHAT, CDR2 FNYEAQ (reference sequence).

This clone was found once. The chain has TRBV30 and TRBJ1-6; no definite D call. Trimming left V 8 bases short and J 0 bases short, with 11 bases between. This CDR3 has 14 amino acids. CDR1 and CDR2 from the germline V gene are GTSNPN and SVGIG (reference sequence). The CDR3 is CAALQFSYNSPLHF. CDR3 sequence (DNA): TGTGCCGCGTTGCAGTTCTCCTATAATTCACCCCTCCACTTT.

The V and J genes are TRBV5-4 and TRBJ1-3; D ambiguous. The CDR3 has 15 amino acids. V was trimmed by 2 bases and J by 0 bases, leaving 9 bases between them. Per the germline V gene, CDR1 is SGHNT and CDR2 is YYREEE (reference sequence). CDR3 region: CASSFSSGSGNTIYF. DNA of the CDR3: TGTGCCAGCAGCTTTTCCAGCGGCTCTGGAAACACCATATATTTT. The variable domain in full, completed from reference TRBV5-4 and TRBJ1-3, reads ETGVTQSPTHLIKTRGQQVTLRCSSQSGHNTVSWYQQALGQGPQFIFQYYREEENGRGNFPPRFSGLQFPNYSSELNVNALELDDSALYLCASSFSSGSGNTIYFGEGSWLTVV.

This chain links TRBV5-6 with TRBJ1-6; the match to TRBD1 covers 7 bases. This CDR3 comprises 15 residues. Germline V gives CDR1 SGHDT, CDR2 YYEEEE. Unmatched junction bases numbered 9, after V lost 2 bases and J lost 10 bases. The CDR3 region has the DNA TGTGCCAGCAGCTTATCGCGACAGGGAGACTCACCCCTCCACTTT. Amino acid sequence: CASSLSRQGDSPLHF.

The genes are TRBV5-4 and TRBJ2-3, with D tentatively TRBD1 (6 bases). This CDR3 is built from 13 residues. The germline gives CDR1 SGHNT, CDR2 YYREEE (reference sequence). Between the trimmed V and J ends, which lost 4 bases and 4 bases, there was a span of 10 bases. CDR3 sequence: CASSTTGSDTQYF. The CDR3 DNA reads TGTGCCAGCAGCACGACAGGTTCAGATACGCAGTATTTT.

V usage is TRBV29-1 and J usage is TRBJ2-1, with D perhaps TRBD1 (6 bases). There are 15 residues in the CDR3. Germline CDR1 SQVTM, CDR2 ANQGSEA. Trimming took off 4 bases at V and 2 bases at J, with 15 bases between the two ends. The CDR3 sequence is CSVGQSGVAYNEQFF. Here the CDR3 DNA reads TGCAGCGTTGGACAGTCAGGGGTTGCCTACAATGAGCAGTTCTTC.

The rearrangement joins TRBV6-5 to TRBJ2-3; possibly TRBD2 for D (6 bases). The V gene's germline CDR1 is MNHEY and CDR2 SVGAGI. The CDR3 consists of 14 residues. V was shortened by 6 bases and J by 6 bases, with 16 bases between the two germline ends. CDR3 sequence reads: CASSHHRAGDTQYF. The CDR3 DNA reads TGTGCCAGCAGCCACCATCGCGCGGGGGATACGCAGTATTTT.